These 13 T cell receptor beta chains came from one sample sequenced in a study of T cell responses to AZD1222 COVID-19 vaccine. Data came from immunoSEQ multiplex PCR; TCRdb stores just in-frame clones and leaves some out. The repertoire has some 130,000 clones, roughly nine tenths of them found once; the top ten carry about 6%. Sequenced material: peripheral blood, taken on day 0 of AZD1222 vaccination. The receptors here all came from an adult in good health.

The chain links TRBV9 to TRBJ2-2; perhaps TRBD1 as D (6 bases). Trimming removed 6 bases at V and 7 bases at J, with 22 bases between. CDR1 SGDLS and CDR2 YYNGEE come from the germline V gene. CDR3 length: 16 residues. The CDR3 DNA sequence: TGTGCCAGCACCCGACAGGCCATAAACCGGGTCGGGGAGCTGTTTTTT. This gives the protein CASTRQAINRVGELFF.

The chain links TRBV9 to TRBJ1-2; the D gene is possibly TRBD1 (5 bases). The V gene lost 0 bases and the J gene lost 4 bases, with 13 bases spanning the gap. The germline gives CDR1 SGDLS, CDR2 YYNGEE. The CDR3 runs 15 residues. CDR3 protein: CASSVGDRRPYGYTF. CDR3 DNA sequence: TGTGCCAGCAGCGTAGGAGACAGACGCCCCTATGGCTACACCTTC. Using reference TRBV9 and TRBJ1-2 for the parts outside the CDR3, the full variable domain is DSGVTQTPKHLITATGQRVTLRCSPRSGDLSVYWYQQSLDQGLQFLIQYYNGEERAKGNILERFSAQQFPDLHSELNLSSLELGDSALYFCASSVGDRRPYGYTFGSGTRLTVV.

This chain uses TRBV27 with TRBJ1-1; D remains ambiguous. V was clipped by 3 bases and J by 1 base, with 15 bases between them. This CDR3 has 16 residues. Looked up from germline, CDR1 is MNHEY and CDR2 is SMNVEV (reference sequence). For the CDR3, the DNA is TGTGCCAGCAGTTTTTCAGACGGACGATCGAACACTGAAGCTTTCTTT. Its protein product is CASSFSDGRSNTEAFF.

The chain combines TRBV7-2 with TRBJ1-1, with 7 positions matching TRBD1. J lost 1 base, V lost 6 bases, and 5 bases had no gene match. CDR3 length: 14 amino acids. The germline CDR1 and CDR2 sequences are SGHTA and FQGNSA. The DNA for the CDR3 is TGTGCCAGCAGTCCCGGGACAGCGAACACTGAAGCTTTCTTT. Protein sequence: CASSPGTANTEAFF.

The chain recombines TRBV9 with TRBJ1-2, with a possible D match to TRBD1 (6 bases). This CDR3 region has 15 residues. Germline V gene data show CDR1 as SGDLS and CDR2 as YYNGEE. V lost 0 bases, J lost 4 bases, and 13 bases lay in between. CDR3 residues: CASSVVRGLGYGYTF. DNA for the CDR3: TGTGCCAGCAGCGTAGTCCGGGGGCTTGGCTATGGCTACACCTTC.

The V and J genes are TRBV19 and TRBJ1-6; possibly TRBD1 for D (5 bases). Trimming took off 6 bases at V and 7 bases at J, with 13 bases between the two ends. The germline CDR1 and CDR2 sequences are LNHDA and SQIVND (reference sequence). The CDR3 is 14 amino acids. The CDR3 sequence is CASRFTGLNSPLHF. The CDR3 region has the DNA TGTGCCAGTAGATTTACGGGACTAAATTCACCCCTCCACTTT.

This chain joins TRBV7-8 and TRBJ1-6; 7 positions agree with TRBD1. This CDR3 spans 14 amino acids. Germline values: CDR1 SGHVS, CDR2 FQNEAQ. The junction had 6 bases not matched to a gene; V was cut back by 4 bases and J by 9 bases. The CDR3 sequence: CASSSSRGVSPLHF. CDR3 sequence (DNA): TGTGCCAGCAGCTCGAGCAGGGGGGTTTCACCCCTCCACTTT.

The V gene is TRBV7-9, the J gene TRBJ2-7; TRBD1 matches at 9 bases. CDR1 is SEHNR and CDR2 is FQNEAQ in the germline V gene (reference sequence). V shed 5 bases and J 0 bases; nucleotides not matched to a gene: 5. The CDR3 length is 15 residues. The CDR3: CASSVRDRVSYEQYF. CDR3 DNA sequence: TGTGCCAGCAGCGTGAGGGACAGGGTCTCCTACGAGCAGTACTTC.

The gene calls are TRBV30 and TRBJ1-5, with D uncertain. CDR3 length equals 12 residues. CDR1 GTSNPN and CDR2 SVGIG come from the germline V gene (reference sequence). V lost 2 bases and J 5 bases, leaving 7 bases between the germline ends. CDR3 sequence reads: CAWSPKDQPQHF. The DNA for the CDR3 is TGTGCCTGGAGTCCGAAAGATCAGCCCCAGCATTTT.

This clone was detected once. The chain carries TRBV11-2 and TRBJ1-4; D remains unclear. V was trimmed by 6 bases and J by 0 bases, leaving 14 bases between them. The length of the CDR3 is 16 residues. In germline, CDR1 is SGHAT, CDR2 FQNNGV. The CDR3 DNA follows: TGTGCCAGCAGTCGAAGCAGGTTTTCAACTAATGAAAAACTGTTTTTT. It is translated as CASSRSRFSTNEKLFF.

V and J are TRBV18 and TRBJ2-5; D not resolved. CDR1 and CDR2 (germline): KGHSH, LQKENI. Trimming shortened V by 4 bases and J by 5 bases, and 23 bases separated the two germline ends. This CDR3 contains 17 residues. The CDR3 nucleotides are TGTGCCAGCTCACAATATAGTATACGAGCTAGTTCGGAGACCCAGTACTTC. Its protein product is CASSQYSIRASSETQYF. The whole variable domain, remainder taken from reference TRBV18 and TRBJ2-5, is NAGVMQNPRHLVRRRGQEARLRCSPMKGHSHVYWYRQLPEEGLKFMVYLQKENIIDESGMPKERFSAEFPKEGPSILRIQQVVRGDSAAYFCASSQYSIRASSETQYFGPGTRLLVL.

The table lists this clone with a few counts. The chain links TRBV10-3 to TRBJ1-2; a possible D gene is TRBD1 (6 bases). Deletions cut 11 bases from V and 0 bases from J, with 10 bases between. CDR1 and CDR2 (germline): ENHRY, SYGVKD. The CDR3 runs to 12 residues. In nucleotides, the CDR3 is TGTGCCGCCGGACAGACTAACTATGGCTACACCTTC. Amino acids: CAAGQTNYGYTF.

The rearrangement links TRBV18 to TRBJ1-5, with 8 bases that match TRBD1. The CDR3 length is 18 residues. V lost 2 bases to trimming and J lost 0 bases; unmatched junction nucleotides: 9. Germline values: CDR1 KGHSH, CDR2 LQKENI. DNA of the CDR3: TGTGCCAGCTCACCAGGACAGGGAGGGCTAAATAGCAATCAGCCCCAGCATTTT. It codes for CASSPGQGGLNSNQPQHF.